The clone carrying this TCR beta chain was counted ten times or more. Its antigen is as yet unknown. Germline V gene sequence: CDR1 MDHEN, CDR2 SYDVKM. The CDR3 spans 12 residues. The V end was cut by 3 bases, the J end by 8 bases, with 10 bases between. This record comes from a study of metastatic and nonmetastatic thyroid tumors. At the level of the study: Blood and tumor or nodule tissue repertoires from malignant and benign thyroid patients were compared. Study-level findings and limits: Within blood and tumor, benign nodules reportedly had significantly lower TCR beta diversity than malignant thyroid tumors did.

In the original analysis: The study took CDR3 differences across clinicopathological groups and made a distant-metastasis classifier for papillary thyroid cancer from them. TCRdb re-clonotyped the PCR reads through MiXCR. These V and J calls originate from TCRdb's pipeline instead of the authors' own analysis. The sample consists of about 35,000 clones, over 15% of them appearing once. No patient had received any treatment before thyroid surgery. Sequenced sample: blood. The chain uses TRBV28 and TRBJ1-2; D is possibly TRBD1 (6 bases). The clonotype comes from a male donor with papillary thyroid cancer or a benign thyroid nodule (not recorded which). Some clones in this sample may be carry-over from other donors' samples. The CDR3 nucleotides are TGTGCCAGCAGTTTCAGGGGTGGAGGCTACACCTTC. Translation: CASSFRGGGYTF.